This is a list of T cell receptor beta chains from one sample in a study of cytomegalovirus exposure and HLA in healthy donors. The table came from immunoSEQ multiplex PCR; TCRdb's copy has only in-frame clones and leaves some out. The sample lists around 190,000 clones; more than 65% were seen once. Sequenced material: PBMCs. The origin of the receptors is a female donor in good health and CMV-seronegative. CDR3s include the opening cysteine and the closing phenylalanine or tryptophan. A D gene is named only where the DNA matches it firmly. A row's size may be missing; if present it is once, few, many or a size class.

TRBV5-1	TRBD1	-	TRBJ1-1	TGCGCCAGCAGCTTGGAGGGACAGGGGTTTACTGAAGCTTTCTTT	CASSLEGQGFTEAFF
TRBV30	TRBD1	-	TRBJ1-3	TGTGCCTGGAGGGGACAGAGCTCTGGAAACACCATATATTTT	CAWRGQSSGNTIYF
TRBV7-2	TRBD1	-	TRBJ2-5	TGTGCCAGCAGCTTCCAGACAGGGGCGGGGGAGACCCAGTACTTC	CASSFQTGAGETQYF
TRBV6-5	TRBD2	few	TRBJ2-1	TGTGCCAGCAGATTACTAGCGGGGGTGGCGGATGAGCAGTTCTTC	CASRLLAGVADEQFF
TRBV6-4	-	-	TRBJ2-2	TGTGCCAGCAGCCGAGATCAGAACACCGGGGAGCTGTTTTTT	CASSRDQNTGELFF
TRBV29-1	TRBD2	few	TRBJ2-7	TGCAGCGTTGAAGCTTCTCTAGCGGGAGGGCCGGGCGAGCAGTACTTC	CSVEASLAGGPGEQYF
TRBV19	TRBD2	-	TRBJ2-3	TGTGCCAGTAGTATTTTTTGGGAGGGCCGACCCACAGATACGCAGTATTTT	CASSIFWEGRPTDTQYF
TRBV9	-	-	TRBJ1-2	TGTGCCAGCAGCGCAACAGGGCAAGGCTACACCTTC	CASSATGQGYTF
TRBV7-9	TRBD2	-	TRBJ2-7	TGTGCCAGCAGCTTACGCGGGAGGGCCGGCGAGCAGTACTTC	CASSLRGRAGEQYF
TRBV18	-	-	TRBJ1-2	TGTGCCAGCTCACCGGCGGCAGAACTCTATGGCTACACCTTC	CASSPAAELYGYTF
TRBV7-3	-	-	TRBJ1-1	TGTGCCAGCAGCTTAAGGCCGAACACTGAAGCTTTCTTT	CASSLRPNTEAFF
TRBV20-1	-	few	TRBJ2-1	TGCAGTACTTATAGGGGTGAGCAGTTCTTC	CSTYRGEQFF
TRBV2	TRBD1	-	TRBJ2-5	TGTGCCAGCAGTTATCGGACAGGGCGTCAAGAGACCCAGTACTTC	CASSYRTGRQETQYF
TRBV10-3	TRBD2	-	TRBJ2-3	TGTGCCAGCGGGGGGCGGGGAGATACGCAGTATTTT	CASGGRGDTQYF
TRBV10-3	-	once	TRBJ2-7	TGTGCCATCAGTAGGTCTCAGACAGGCTCCAACACGTACGAGCAGTACTTC	CAISRSQTGSNTYEQYF
TRBV2	-	-	TRBJ1-5	TGTGCCAGCAGTGGAGCGGCAGGGGTTAGCAATCAGCCCCAGCATTTT	CASSGAAGVSNQPQHF
TRBV5-1	TRBD1	-	TRBJ1-1	TGCGCCAGCAGCTTGGCCGAAACAGGGGGGCATGAAGCTTTCTTT	CASSLAETGGHEAFF
TRBV5-4	-	once	TRBJ2-3	TGTGCCAGCAGCGGGGGACTTCGCACAGATACGCAGTATTTT	CASSGGLRTDTQYF
TRBV29-1	-	-	TRBJ2-2	TGCAGCGTTGGAACAGGGTCCGGGGAGCTGTTTTTT	CSVGTGSGELFF
TRBV7-3	TRBD1	-	TRBJ2-7	TGTGCCAGCAGCCCAGGCCCGGGACAGGCGCGCGAGCAGTACTTC	CASSPGPGQAREQYF
TRBV30	-	-	TRBJ1-2	TGTGCCTGGAGTGTACGCAGGGAAGCGTACTATGGCTACACCTTC	CAWSVRREAYYGYTF
TRBV7-3	TRBD2	-	TRBJ2-3	TGTGCCAGCAGCTCCGGAGCGGGGTCTTGGGTAGATACGCAGTATTTT	CASSSGAGSWVDTQYF
TRBV7-9	TRBD2	-	TRBJ2-1	TGTGCCAGCAGCTTAGCGGGAGCGGGAGCCTACAATGAGCAGTTCTTC	CASSLAGAGAYNEQFF
TRBV9	-	-	TRBJ1-2	TGTGCCAGCAGCCCAGGCGGGACGGAATATGGCTACACCTTC	CASSPGGTEYGYTF
TRBV2	-	-	TRBJ2-5	TGTGCCAGCAGTTACCTCCACAGGGGGGGACAAGAGACCCAGTACTTC	CASSYLHRGGQETQYF
TRBV4-1	TRBD2	-	TRBJ2-7	TGCGCCAGCAGCCAAGTTCTAGCGGGGGCCTACTACGAGCAGTACTTC	CASSQVLAGAYYEQYF
TRBV18	TRBD2	-	TRBJ2-1	TGTGCCAGCTCACCACCTAGCGGGGGCTACAATGAGCAGTTCTTC	CASSPPSGGYNEQFF
TRBV18	TRBD2	-	TRBJ2-1	TGTGCCAGCTCACCCCAGCGGGATGCAGTCGGTGAGCAGTTCTTC	CASSPQRDAVGEQFF
TRBV5-1	TRBD1	-	TRBJ1-1	TGCGCCAGCAGCTGGCCGGGACAGGGGGCGCGCGCTGAAGCTTTCTTT	CASSWPGQGARAEAFF
TRBV7-9	-	-	TRBJ2-5	TGTGCCAGCAGCCCATACGAATGGGGGCCCCAGGAGACCCAGTACTTC	CASSPYEWGPQETQYF
TRBV7-9	TRBD2	-	TRBJ2-1	TGTGCCAGCAGCCTGGGACTAGCCTCCTACAATGAGCAGTTCTTC	CASSLGLASYNEQFF
TRBV21-1	-	-	TRBJ1-3	TGTGCCAGCAGCAACGGGGAAATGTCTGGAAACACCATATATTTT	CASSNGEMSGNTIYF
TRBV4-2	TRBD1	-	TRBJ2-2	TGTGCCAGCAGCCGGGGGACAGGGTTCACCGGGGAGCTGTTTTTT	CASSRGTGFTGELFF
TRBV5-1	-	-	TRBJ2-1	TGCGCCAGCAGCCGCCATGACAACAATGAGCAGTTCTTC	CASSRHDNNEQFF
TRBV28	-	-	TRBJ1-2	TGTGCCAGCAGTTTAGGGGGGGAGGGTTCTAACTATGGCTACACCTTC	CASSLGGEGSNYGYTF
TRBV28	-	-	TRBJ1-5	TGTGCCAGCAAAATGACAGGATCTATCAGCCCCCAGCATTTT	CASKMTGSISPQHF
TRBV2	TRBD1	-	TRBJ1-2	TGTGCCACCCCTGACCGACAGGGGGCTTTCTTTGGCTACACCTTC	CATPDRQGAFFGYTF
TRBV18	TRBD1	-	TRBJ2-1	TGTGCCAGCTCAGCCACAGGGGGTCAGAATGAGCAGTTCTTC	CASSATGGQNEQFF
TRBV6-1	-	few	TRBJ2-3	TGTGCCAGCAGTGAGACTAGGTTAATGGCGCAGTATTTT	CASSETRLMAQYF
TRBV9	-	-	TRBJ1-1	TGTGCCAGCAGCGCAACAAGGAACACTGAAGCTTTCTTT	CASSATRNTEAFF
TRBV11-1	TRBD1	-	TRBJ1-1	TGTGCCAGCAGCTGGACAGGGGGCACTGAAGCTTTCTTT	CASSWTGGTEAFF
TRBV7-8	-	-	TRBJ1-5	TGTGCCAGCAGCTTAGGGTCTGGCAGGGGCAATCAGCCCCAGCATTTT	CASSLGSGRGNQPQHF
TRBV29-1	-	-	TRBJ2-5	TGCAGCGGGGGTCTAGCTCCTCAAGAGACCCAGTACTTC	CSGGLAPQETQYF
TRBV9	-	-	TRBJ2-1	TGTGCCAGCAGCGTAGCACAGTACAATGAGCAGTTCTTC	CASSVAQYNEQFF
TRBV10-1	-	-	TRBJ2-7	TGCGCCAGCAGTGAGTCTCGTATGAGGCCCAATCCTTTAGCCACTGGCGTCTACGAGCAGTACTTC	CASSESRMRPNPLATGVYEQYF
TRBV27	-	few	TRBJ1-2	TGTGCCACCAGGGCTCGGAGTTATGGCTACACCTTC	CATRARSYGYTF
TRBV12-1	-	few	TRBJ2-7	TGTGCCAGCAGCTCCAACCTGACTAGCGGAAAACCCTCCTACGAGCAGTACTTC	CASSSNLTSGKPSYEQYF
TRBV29-1	TRBD1	-	TRBJ2-1	TGCAGCGCTCCCACAGGGGCCGGTGAGCAGTTCTTC	CSAPTGAGEQFF
TRBV28	-	-	TRBJ1-6	TGTGCCAGCAGTTCGGGGAATTCACCCCTCCACTTT	CASSSGNSPLHF
TRBV6-1	TRBD2	-	TRBJ2-5	TGTGCCAGCAGTGAATTACGGGGGGGAAATCAAGAGACCCAGTACTTC	CASSELRGGNQETQYF